The 30 T cell receptor beta chains listed next were all sequenced from one sample in a study of T-cell memory formation after mild COVID-19. TCRdb used MiXCR to reprocess the 5' RACE reads, holding one entry per CDR3 protein. The sample has approximately 180,000 distinct CDR3 sequences, 16% seen once. The sequenced sample was PBMCs or a T cell subset sorted from them (not recorded which). All receptors derive from an adult woman who had mild COVID-19 (a few samples of this study predate the infection). Cell type and time point are not known.

The V call is TRBV6-5, the J call TRBJ1-3; perhaps TRBD1 as D (5 bases). Per germline, CDR1 MNHEY and CDR2 SVGAGI. V was pared by 6 bases and J by 3 bases, with 18 bases between. This CDR3 has 16 amino acids. The CDR3 loop reads CASRTANRGIGNTIYF. CDR3 DNA sequence: TGTGCCAGCAGGACAGCTAACCGGGGGATTGGAAACACCATATATTTT.

This clonotype was seen a handful of times. The rearrangement joins TRBV7-3 to TRBJ2-3; no reliable D call. Germline V gene sequence: CDR1 SGHTA, CDR2 FQGTGA. CDR3 length: 13 residues. The V gene lost 1 base and the J gene lost 4 bases, with 6 bases spanning the gap. CDR3 nucleotide sequence: TGTGCCAGCAGCTTAAAAGGCCCAGATACGCAGTATTTT. This codes for CASSLKGPDTQYF.

The chain carries TRBV9 and TRBJ2-7, with TRBD2 matching over 7 bases. Trimming cost V 2 bases and J 3 bases; bases outside gene matches: 8. Germline V gene sequence: CDR1 SGDLS, CDR2 YYNGEE. The CDR3 has 15 residues. CDR3 DNA: TGTGCCAGCAGCGTGGGGGGGACCCCCGTCTACGAGCAGTACTTC. It translates to CASSVGGTPVYEQYF.

This clonotype was seen a handful of times. The genes are TRBV18 and TRBJ2-6; D ambiguous. Germline CDR1 KGHSH, CDR2 LQKENI. This CDR3 region has 16 residues. V was clipped by 3 bases and J by 1 base, with 10 bases between them. CDR3 DNA sequence: TGTGCCAGCTCACCGTTAGAGGCGTCTGGGGCCAACGTCCTGACTTTC. Translating gives CASSPLEASGANVLTF.

V is TRBV20-1 and J is TRBJ2-3; 11 nucleotides agree with TRBD1. The CDR3 runs to 15 residues. From germline, CDR1 is DFQATT and CDR2 SNEGSKA (reference sequence). Trimming at V came to 5 bases and at J to 3 bases, leaving 7 bases not matched to a gene. The CDR3 is CSAATGTGGTDTQYF. CDR3 nucleotides: TGCAGTGCTGCAACCGGGACAGGGGGAACAGATACGCAGTATTTT.

This clonotype was seen a few times. The rearrangement links TRBV20-1 to TRBJ1-1; 9 bases match TRBD1. There are 15 residues in the CDR3. Germline CDR1 reads DFQATT; CDR2 reads SNEGSKA (reference sequence). The junction had 5 bases not matched to a gene; V was cut back by 3 bases and J by 0 bases. The CDR3, as DNA: TGCAGTGCTAGGGGGACAGGGTGGTTGAACACTGAAGCTTTCTTT. Protein: CSARGTGWLNTEAFF.

The chain recombines TRBV24-1 with TRBJ2-1; the D gene is possibly TRBD1 (6 bases). CDR3 length equals 16 residues. Deletions cut 5 bases from V and 5 bases from J, with 18 bases between. Germline-derived CDR1 and CDR2 are KGHDR and SFDVKD. This CDR3 is CATSAHKGVGHNEQFF. CDR3 sequence (DNA): TGTGCCACCAGTGCCCATAAGGGGGTGGGGCACAATGAGCAGTTCTTC.

Ten or more counts support this clonotype. The gene calls are TRBV5-6 and TRBJ2-5, with D perhaps TRBD1 or TRBD2 (5 bases each). Trimming took 1 base from V and 5 from J, leaving 21 bases between them. CDR1 is SGHDT and CDR2 is YYEEEE in the germline V gene. There are 17 residues in the CDR3. CDR3 amino acids: CASSLLQDVGRRETQYF. CDR3 nucleotide sequence: TGTGCCAGCAGCTTGCTACAGGATGTTGGGAGACGGGAGACCCAGTACTTC.

This chain links TRBV5-4 with TRBJ2-1, with 16 bases fitting TRBD2. The CDR3 loop spans 17 amino acids. With 4 bases clipped from V and 9 bases from J, the junction kept 10 bases outside the gene matches. Germline V gene lookup returns CDR1 SGHNT and CDR2 YYREEE (reference sequence). Written as DNA, the CDR3 is TGTGCCAGCAGCGTCGGGACTAGCGGGGGGGCGGTGGTTGAGCAGTTCTTC. This codes for CASSVGTSGGAVVEQFF.

This chain joins TRBV5-1 and TRBJ2-7; the D gene is possibly TRBD1 (5 bases). Germline V lookup: CDR1 SGHRS, CDR2 YFSETQ. V was cut by 2 bases and J by 2 bases, with 14 bases left in between. CDR3 length equals 15 residues. CDR3: CASSFVAGSPYEQYF. CDR3 DNA sequence: TGCGCCAGCAGCTTCGTGGCAGGGTCTCCCTACGAGCAGTACTTC.

A few counts support this clonotype. V and J are TRBV7-3 and TRBJ2-1, with TRBD2 matching over 16 bases. The V gene's germline CDR1 is SGHTA and CDR2 FQGTGA. CDR3 size: 19 residues. J lost 8 bases, V lost 5 bases, and 15 bases had no gene match. CDR3 sequence (DNA): TGTGCCAGCAGCGCTCCGGGACTAGCGGGGGGGCGACCTTCGGATGAGCAGTTCTTC. Its protein is CASSAPGLAGGRPSDEQFF.

In this sample, this clonotype turned up a few times. The chain has TRBV11-2 and TRBJ2-2; 9 bases fit TRBD1. CDR1 and CDR2 (germline): SGHAT, FQNNGV. The junction had 4 bases not matched to a gene; V was cut back by 5 bases and J by 0 bases. The CDR3 spans 16 residues. For the CDR3, the DNA is TGTGCCAGCAGCCCCGGGGACAGGGCGAACACCGGGGAGCTGTTTTTT. Residues: CASSPGDRANTGELFF.

This clonotype has just a few counts. V gene TRBV9 combines with J gene TRBJ2-1, with a weak D call TRBD1 (5 bases). V shed 2 bases and J shed 3 bases, with 9 bases lying between them. The germline CDR1 and CDR2 sequences are SGDLS and YYNGEE. This CDR3 has 14 residues. CDR3 coding DNA: TGTGCCAGCAGCGTTTACAGGAACTACAATGAGCAGTTCTTC. Protein product: CASSVYRNYNEQFF.

This clonotype occurred a few times. The gene calls are TRBV6-5 and TRBJ2-2, with TRBD2 as a possible D gene (5 bases). Germline-derived CDR1 and CDR2 are MNHEY and SVGAGI. This CDR3 region has 13 residues. V was shortened by 4 bases and J by 5 bases, with 8 bases between the two germline ends. DNA of the CDR3: TGTGCCAGCAGTTCTAGCTTTACCGGGGAGCTGTTTTTT. Its translation is CASSSSFTGELFF.

This CDR3 is CASRGEKLFF. The CDR3 DNA follows: TGTGCCAGCAGGGGTGAAAAACTGTTTTTT. J is TRBJ1-4 and V is TRBV2; no definite D call. This CDR3 has 10 residues. Trimming stripped 6 bases from V and 7 bases from J, with 3 bases between. Germline-derived CDR1 and CDR2 are SNHLY and FYNNEI.

In DNA form, the CDR3 reads TGCGCCAGCAGTATGATAGCGGCGCGGGTCTACAATGAGCAGTACTTC. This gives the protein CASSMIAARVYNEQYF. The chain links TRBV5-1 to TRBJ2-1; a weak D match, TRBD2 (6 bases). The J call is doubtful: the DNA matches TRBJ2-7 better. The CDR3 runs 16 residues. CDR1 and CDR2 (germline): SGHRS, YFSETQ.

This clonotype was seen only a few times. V and J are TRBV9 and TRBJ2-7; D ambiguous. The CDR3 length is 13 residues. Germline V gives CDR1 SGDLS, CDR2 YYNGEE. V was pared by 0 bases and J by 3 bases, with 7 bases between. The CDR3 reads CASSVGPGYEQYF. DNA of the CDR3: TGTGCCAGCAGCGTAGGCCCAGGCTACGAGCAGTACTTC. Based on the CDR3 plus reference TRBV9 and TRBJ2-7, the full variable domain is DSGVTQTPKHLITATGQRVTLRCSPRSGDLSVYWYQQSLDQGLQFLIQYYNGEERAKGNILERFSAQQFPDLHSELNLSSLELGDSALYFCASSVGPGYEQYFGPGTRLTVT.

The V and J genes are TRBV12-3 or TRBV12-4 and TRBJ1-2; D possibly corresponds to TRBD1 (5 bases). The CDR3 sequence is 15 residues long. Deletions cut 4 bases from V and 1 base from J, with 13 bases between. The CDR3, as DNA: TGTGCCAGCAGTTCGCAGGCTAGGGGTAACTATGGCTACACCTTC. Translated, it gives CASSSQARGNYGYTF.

CDR3 DNA sequence: TGTGCCAGCAGCCTACGGACATACCAAGAGACCCAGTACTTC. Translating it yields CASSLRTYQETQYF. The rearrangement links TRBV3-1 to TRBJ2-5; perhaps TRBD1 as D (5 bases). Germline CDR1 LGHDT, CDR2 YNNKEL (reference sequence). V shed 4 bases and J shed 0 bases, with 9 bases lying between them. The CDR3 is 14 amino acids.

The chain has TRBV7-9 and TRBJ1-1; D unclear. CDR1 and CDR2 (germline): SEHNR, FQNEAQ (reference sequence). V gave up 5 bases and J gave up 1 base, with 11 bases separating them. This CDR3 region has 14 residues. CDR3 sequence: CASSPHERNTEAFF. CDR3 DNA sequence: TGTGCCAGCAGCCCTCATGAACGGAACACTGAAGCTTTCTTT.

This clonotype was observed a few times. This chain uses TRBV27 with TRBJ1-2, with 12 bases identical to TRBD1. The CDR3 consists of 17 residues. V lost 0 bases and J lost 4; bases outside the gene matches: 6. Per the germline V gene, CDR1 is MNHEY and CDR2 is SMNVEV (reference sequence). The CDR3, as DNA: TGTGCCAGCAGTTTATCTGGGGACAGGGGGCCGGTCTATGGCTACACCTTC. It translates to CASSLSGDRGPVYGYTF.

The rearrangement links TRBV11-1 to TRBJ2-1; no clear D gene. V lost 3 bases and J lost 3, with 3 bases in between. The germline CDR1 and CDR2 sequences are SGHAT and FQDESV (reference sequence). The CDR3 has 12 amino acids. The CDR3 loop is CASSFYYNEQFF. The DNA for the CDR3 is TGTGCCAGCAGCTTTTACTACAATGAGCAGTTCTTC.

The chain combines TRBV7-2 with TRBJ1-1; D might be TRBD1 (6 bases). This CDR3 comprises 14 residues. Germline V lookup: CDR1 SGHTA, CDR2 FQGNSA. V dropped 3 bases and J dropped 7 bases, with 15 bases sitting between them. The CDR3 nucleotides are TGTGCCAGCAGCTTGTCGGGACACAACCTTGAAGCTTTCTTT. Translation: CASSLSGHNLEAFF.

The chain has TRBV4-3 and TRBJ2-1; 9 bases align to TRBD2. Germline lookup yields CDR1 LGHNA and CDR2 YSLEER. This CDR3 has 15 residues. V lost 3 bases to trimming and J lost 9 bases; unmatched junction nucleotides: 9. CDR3 DNA sequence: TGCGCCAGCAGCCAGGTTAGCGGGAGAAAGGGTGAGCAGTTCTTC. Translated: CASSQVSGRKGEQFF.

V usage is TRBV30 and J usage is TRBJ2-5; no clear D gene. The V end lost 0 bases, the J end lost 2 bases, and 7 bases lay between the germline ends. The germline gives CDR1 GTSNPN, CDR2 SVGIG (reference sequence). This CDR3 is built from 13 residues. The CDR3 is CAWSVRAQETQYF. The CDR3 nucleotides read TGTGCCTGGAGTGTAAGGGCTCAAGAGACCCAGTACTTC.

This clonotype was recorded at least ten times. In nucleotides, the CDR3 is TGTGCCAGCAGCCGCCAGGGGGGAGAAAAACTGTTTTTT. Protein sequence: CASSRQGGEKLFF. The chain couples TRBV7-2 to TRBJ1-4, with 7 bases lining up with TRBD1. Losses at the gene ends were 5 bases for V and 8 bases for J; bases not matched to a gene: 5. CDR1 is SGHTA, CDR2 FQGNSA, per germline. This CDR3 has 13 residues.

The chain combines TRBV27 with TRBJ1-2, with D perhaps TRBD1 (5 bases). The CDR3 loop spans 15 amino acids. CDR1 and CDR2 (germline): MNHEY, SMNVEV (reference sequence). With 4 bases removed from V and 8 bases from J, the gap between germline ends came to 20 bases. The CDR3 reads CASSSPGPPPGGYTF. The CDR3 nucleotides read TGTGCCAGCAGTTCACCGGGACCTCCCCCCGGGGGCTACACCTTC.

The V gene is TRBV6-2 or TRBV6-3, the J gene TRBJ2-7; 10 bases fit TRBD2. CDR1 is MNHEY, CDR2 SVGEGT, per germline. J was trimmed by 1 base and V by 5 bases; bases with no gene match: 5. This CDR3 is 15 amino acids long. The CDR3 sequence is CASSTGLAESYEQYF. DNA for the CDR3: TGTGCCAGCAGTACCGGACTAGCGGAATCCTACGAGCAGTACTTC.

The chain couples TRBV18 to TRBJ2-1; unclear D gene. The CDR3 is 15 amino acids. Trimming cost V 0 bases and J 5 bases, with 11 bases left between them. Germline CDR1 is KGHSH and CDR2 is LQKENI. The CDR3 is CASSPPLPRHNEQFF. CDR3 in DNA: TGTGCCAGCTCACCACCGTTGCCAAGACACAATGAGCAGTTCTTC.

This chain joins TRBV7-9 and TRBJ1-2, with D possibly TRBD1 on 5 matching bases. V gave up 0 bases and J gave up 14 bases, with 16 bases separating them. Germline CDR1 SEHNR, CDR2 FQNEAQ (reference sequence). The CDR3 runs 13 residues. The CDR3 DNA follows: TGTGCCAGCAGCTTAGCAGGTGGGGCGGAATTTACCTTC. Translating it yields CASSLAGGAEFTF.